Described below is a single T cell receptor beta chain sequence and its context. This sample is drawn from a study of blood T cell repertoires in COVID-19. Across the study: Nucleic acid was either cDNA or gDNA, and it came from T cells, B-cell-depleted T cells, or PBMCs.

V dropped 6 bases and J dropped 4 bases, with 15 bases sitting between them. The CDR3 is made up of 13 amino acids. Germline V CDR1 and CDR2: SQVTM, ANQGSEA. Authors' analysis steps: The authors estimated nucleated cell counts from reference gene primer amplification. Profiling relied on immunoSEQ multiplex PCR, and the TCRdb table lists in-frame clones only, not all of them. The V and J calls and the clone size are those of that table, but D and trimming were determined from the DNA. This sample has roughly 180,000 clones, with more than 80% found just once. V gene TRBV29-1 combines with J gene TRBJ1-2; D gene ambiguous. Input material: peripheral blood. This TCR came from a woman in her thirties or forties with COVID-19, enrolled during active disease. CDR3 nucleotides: TGCAGCGTCGGATCTCCGGGATCCTATGGCTACACCTTC. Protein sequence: CSVGSPGSYGYTF.